One sample yielded the 22 T cell receptor beta chains listed below, sequenced in a study of blood T cell repertoires in COVID-19. Repertoires were generated with immunoSEQ multiplex PCR, while TCRdb's copy carries only in-frame clones and drops some. The sample holds around 230,000 clones; around 83% are singletons and the top ten take roughly an eighth. The sequenced sample consisted of peripheral blood. The receptors originated from a woman aged 60-75 years with active or convalescent COVID-19.

The sample holds a few counts of this clone. V and J are TRBV5-6 and TRBJ1-6, with 8 nucleotides matching TRBD1. V was pared by 4 bases and J by 9 bases, with 6 bases of the junction left unmatched. The CDR3 is made up of 14 amino acids. The germline CDR1 and CDR2 sequences are SGHDT and YYEEEE. CDR3 loop: CASSEDREVSPLHF. The CDR3 DNA sequence: TGTGCCAGCAGCGAGGACAGGGAGGTTTCACCCCTCCACTTT.

The chain has TRBV7-9 and TRBJ1-3, with D unclear. Germline CDR1 reads SEHNR; CDR2 reads FQNEAQ (reference sequence). V lost 3 bases, J lost 5 bases, and 8 bases lay in between. The CDR3 runs to 13 residues. The CDR3 region is CASSLAVRNTIYF. The CDR3 DNA reads TGTGCCAGCAGCTTGGCAGTAAGAAACACCATATATTTT. Filled out from reference TRBV7-9 and TRBJ1-3, the complete variable domain reads DTGVSQNPRHKITKRGQNVTFRCDPISEHNRLYWYRQTLGQGPEFLTYFQNEAQLEKSRLLSDRFSAERPKGSFSTLEIQRTEQGDSAMYLCASSLAVRNTIYFGEGSWLTVV.

V and J are TRBV11-3 and TRBJ2-2; no firm D call. This CDR3 has 15 amino acids. Germline V gene sequence: CDR1 SGHNT, CDR2 YENEEA. The V end was cut by 3 bases, the J end by 0 bases, with 8 bases between. The CDR3 bases are TGTGCCAGCAGCTTGAGGTCCGCGAACACCGGGGAGCTGTTTTTT. Its translation is CASSLRSANTGELFF.

This clone has a single count. The V and J genes are TRBV21-1 and TRBJ2-1; TRBD1, the table's D call, was not compared with the DNA. TRBV21-1 is reported as a pseudogene. The CDR3 extends over 13 amino acids. The CDR3 nucleotides read TGTGCCAATCGGACAGTAACCTACAATGAGCAGTTCTTC. It translates to CANRTVTYNEQFF.

The chain employs TRBV6-5 and TRBJ2-3, with D unclear. Germline CDR1 reads MNHEY; CDR2 reads SVGAGI. The CDR3 totals 15 residues. V was cut by 0 bases and J by 4 bases, with 11 bases left in between. The CDR3 bases are TGTGCCAGCAGTTACTCCACCGAGAACCCAGATACGCAGTATTTT. Translating gives CASSYSTENPDTQYF.

V usage is TRBV5-1 and J usage is TRBJ2-1; D remains unclear. CDR3 length: 12 amino acids. The V and J ends lost 1 base and 9 bases respectively, with 8 bases between them. CDR1 and CDR2 (germline): SGHRS, YFSETQ. CDR3 DNA sequence: TGCGCCAGCAGCTTGATGCCTAGTGAGCAGTTCTTC. Its translation: CASSLMPSEQFF.

This CDR3 reads CASSPGTGGPQYF. CDR3 coding DNA: TGTGCCAGCAGCCCCGGGACAGGGGGCCCGCAGTACTTC. V gene TRBV4-2 combines with J gene TRBJ2-7; the match to TRBD1 covers 12 bases. Germline values: CDR1 LGHNA, CDR2 YNFKEQ. Trimming took 4 bases from V and 9 from J; bases not matched to a gene: 4. This CDR3 has 13 residues.

This rearrangement joins TRBV6-5 to TRBJ1-1, with TRBD1 identical over 9 bases. The CDR3 has 14 amino acids. The trim removed 7 bases at V and 4 bases at J, leaving 7 bases unmatched. Germline V lookup: CDR1 MNHEY, CDR2 SVGAGI. This chain's CDR3 is CASTKTGGSTEAFF. CDR3 nucleotides: TGTGCCAGCACCAAGACAGGGGGAAGCACTGAAGCTTTCTTT.

The genes are TRBV3-1 (or the pseudogene TRBV3-2) and TRBJ2-3; TRBD1 aligns across 7 bases. Germline CDR1 LGHDT, CDR2 YNNKEL (reference sequence). The CDR3 covers 14 residues. V lost 2 bases to trimming and J lost 5 bases; unmatched junction nucleotides: 4. CDR3 nucleotides: TGTGCCAGCAGCCAAAGGACAGGATTAGATACGCAGTATTTT. Its translation: CASSQRTGLDTQYF.

The chain links TRBV2 to TRBJ2-2, with TRBD2 identical over 8 bases. With V trimmed by 6 bases and J by 6 bases, 9 bases remained unmatched. Germline assignment: CDR1 SNHLY and CDR2 FYNNEI. The CDR3 sequence is 15 residues long. The CDR3 here is CASSSGTRRSGELFF. DNA of the CDR3: TGTGCCAGCAGCTCCGGGACTAGGAGGTCCGGGGAGCTGTTTTTT.

This chain links TRBV10-3 with TRBJ2-7; D ambiguous. The CDR3 is 14 amino acids. Trimming stripped 2 bases from V and 7 bases from J, with 15 bases between. The germline gives CDR1 ENHRY, CDR2 SYGVKD. This CDR3 is CAISEKNQATEQYF. For the CDR3, the DNA is TGTGCCATCAGTGAGAAAAACCAGGCAACGGAGCAGTACTTC.

This sequence joins TRBV5-1 and TRBJ2-3; 9 bases fit TRBD2. This CDR3 contains 17 residues. The junction had 9 bases not matched to a gene; V was cut back by 1 base and J by 3 bases. Germline CDR1 and CDR2: SGHRS and YFSETQ. CDR3 amino acids: CASSLLAGVYPTDTQYF. Here the CDR3 DNA reads TGCGCCAGCAGCTTGTTAGCGGGGGTTTATCCGACAGATACGCAGTATTTT.

J is TRBJ1-2 and V is TRBV19; possibly TRBD1 for D (6 bases). CDR1 LNHDA and CDR2 SQIVND come from the germline V gene (reference sequence). This CDR3 has 14 residues. Trimming removed 6 bases at V and 8 bases at J, with 19 bases between. CDR3 sequence reads: CASSKRGADRGYTF. CDR3 DNA sequence: TGTGCCAGTAGCAAGCGGGGGGCAGACCGGGGCTACACCTTC.

This clone has more than one count but fewer than ten. The genes are TRBV7-3 and TRBJ2-2, with 8 bases lining up with TRBD1. Germline V gives CDR1 SGHTA, CDR2 FQGTGA. CDR3 size: 13 residues. Trimming cost V 5 bases and J 6 bases; bases outside gene matches: 2. The CDR3 sequence is CASSPQGAGELFF. Written as DNA, the CDR3 is TGTGCCAGCAGCCCACAGGGGGCCGGGGAGCTGTTTTTT.

The chain carries TRBV10-3 and TRBJ1-2, with 10 bases identical to TRBD1. Germline assignment: CDR1 ENHRY and CDR2 SYGVKD. CDR3 size: 13 residues. V shed 6 bases and J 6 bases; nucleotides not matched to a gene: 4. The CDR3, as DNA: TGTGCCATCAGCGGGACAGGGGTTAATGGCTACACCTTC. Protein product: CAISGTGVNGYTF.

A few counts support this clone. The V gene is TRBV3-1 (or the pseudogene TRBV3-2), the J gene TRBJ2-5; D is ambiguous. Trimming stripped 6 bases from V and 0 bases from J, with 11 bases between. This CDR3 is built from 14 residues. Germline V gene data show CDR1 as LGHDT and CDR2 as YNNKEL (reference sequence). CDR3 in amino acids: CASSETGYQETQYF. CDR3 sequence (DNA): TGTGCCAGCAGTGAGACTGGTTACCAAGAGACCCAGTACTTC.

Regarding this clone: A much larger clone differs by one base, so this may be a read error. This chain's CDR3 is CASSLGDTGNQSQHF. The CDR3 DNA follows: TGCGCCAGCAGCTTGGGGGACACCGGCAATCAGTCCCAGCATTTT. V gene TRBV5-1 combines with J gene TRBJ1-5; D perhaps matches TRBD1 (6 bases). The germline V gene has CDR1 SGHRS and CDR2 YFSETQ. This CDR3 region has 15 residues. Combining the CDR3 with reference TRBV5-1 and TRBJ1-5 gives the whole variable domain KAGVTQTPRYLIKTRGQQVTLSCSPISGHRSVSWYQQTPGQGLQFLFEYFSETQRNKGNFPGRFSGRQFSNSRSEMNVSTLELGDSALYLCASSLGDTGNQSQHFGDGTRLSIL.

This clone came up a few times. The rearrangement links TRBV3-1 (or the pseudogene TRBV3-2) to TRBJ1-4; the D gene is possibly TRBD1 (5 bases). The V end lost 3 bases, the J end lost 2 bases, and 13 bases lay between the germline ends. The CDR3 totals 16 residues. Germline lookup yields CDR1 LGHDT and CDR2 YNNKEL (reference sequence). The CDR3 loop reads CASSHRGAGTNEKLFF. In nucleotides, the CDR3 is TGTGCCAGCAGCCACAGAGGCGCAGGGACTAATGAAAAACTGTTTTTT.

This clone was counted a few times. The V call is TRBV6-4, the J call TRBJ2-5, with D maybe TRBD2 (6 bases). Germline V gene data show CDR1 as MRHNA and CDR2 as SNTAGT. V dropped 7 bases and J dropped 5 bases, with 11 bases sitting between them. The CDR3 consists of 12 residues. The CDR3 nucleotides read TGTGCCAGCACTCCCGCGGGGGAGACCCAGTACTTC. It translates to CASTPAGETQYF.

The rearrangement uses TRBV7-8 and TRBJ2-5; no firm D call. Looked up from germline, CDR1 is SGHVS and CDR2 is FQNEAQ. Trimming took 0 bases from V and 4 from J, leaving 12 bases between them. This CDR3 contains 15 residues. The DNA for the CDR3 is TGTGCCAGCAGCTTAGCGAGTACCCGCCGAGAGACCCAGTACTTC. Amino acid sequence: CASSLASTRRETQYF.

The chain employs TRBV5-1 and TRBJ2-1; TRBD2 is a possible D gene (7 bases). Trimming pared 6 bases from V and 7 bases from J, leaving 23 bases between. There are 16 residues in the CDR3. Germline V gene lookup returns CDR1 SGHRS and CDR2 YFSETQ. CDR3 coding DNA: TGCGCCAGCACCCCCCCGGGGGGCCGTTCTTTTAATGAGCAGTTCTTC. Its protein product is CASTPPGGRSFNEQFF. The whole variable domain, filled in from reference TRBV5-1 and TRBJ2-1, reads KAGVTQTPRYLIKTRGQQVTLSCSPISGHRSVSWYQQTPGQGLQFLFEYFSETQRNKGNFPGRFSGRQFSNSRSEMNVSTLELGDSALYLCASTPPGGRSFNEQFFGPGTRLTVL.

The chain recombines TRBV7-3 with TRBJ1-2; 8 positions agree with TRBD1. Germline V CDR1 and CDR2: SGHTA, FQGTGA. J was trimmed by 3 bases and V by 5 bases; bases with no gene match: 11. The CDR3 is 16 residues long. CDR3 in DNA: TGTGCCAGCAGCCGCACCGGACAGGGAGGGGACTATGGCTACACCTTC. It is translated as CASSRTGQGGDYGYTF.